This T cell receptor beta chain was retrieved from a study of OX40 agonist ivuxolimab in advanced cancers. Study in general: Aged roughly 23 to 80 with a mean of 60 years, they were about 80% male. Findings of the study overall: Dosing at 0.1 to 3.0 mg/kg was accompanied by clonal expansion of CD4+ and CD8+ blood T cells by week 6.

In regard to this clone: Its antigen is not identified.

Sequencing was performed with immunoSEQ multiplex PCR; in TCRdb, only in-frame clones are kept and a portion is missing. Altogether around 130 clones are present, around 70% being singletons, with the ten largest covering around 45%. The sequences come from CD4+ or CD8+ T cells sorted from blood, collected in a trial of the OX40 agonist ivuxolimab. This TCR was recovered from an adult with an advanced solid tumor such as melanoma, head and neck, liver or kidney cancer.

DNA of the CDR3: TGTGCCAGCAGCGACACATTGGTCGGCTACGAGCAGTACTTC. It encodes CASSDTLVGYEQYF. V and J are TRBV6-8 and TRBJ2-7; D not certain. Germline V gene lookup returns CDR1 MNHGY and CDR2 SAAAGT. The V end lost 6 bases, the J end lost 3 bases, and 15 bases lay between the germline ends. The CDR3 is made up of 14 amino acids.